This T cell receptor (beta chain) was sequenced during a study of T cell repertoires in cytomegalovirus infection. This clonotype was recorded a few times. Its antigen is undetermined. V shed 1 base, J shed 0 bases, and the junction held 14 bases outside the gene matches. Germline values: CDR1 SGHTA, CDR2 FQGNSA. CDR3 length: 20 residues. TCRdb re-derived calls from the reads in MiXCR, one entry per CDR3 protein. The profile shows about 51,000 distinct CDR3 sequences, 15% to 25% of them singletons. Overall study findings and caveats: What dominated the ex vivo response were HLA-C-restricted CMV-specific TCR beta clonotypes.

The sequence derives from a human donor in good health (CMV status not recorded). Some clones in this sample may be carry-over from other donors' samples. Source: CD8+ T cells from cultured PBMCs, taken from culture after CMV antigen stimulation. The V call is TRBV7-2, the J call TRBJ2-3, with 9 bases that match TRBD2. The CDR3 DNA follows: TGTGCCAGCAGCTTAGGGGGGCCAGGCAGCGGGGGGCCTAGCACAGATACGCAGTATTTT. Encoded protein: CASSLGGPGSGGPSTDTQYF. The variable domain in full, with the rest retrieved from reference TRBV7-2 and TRBJ2-3, is GAGVSQSPSNKVTEKGKDVELRCDPISGHTALYWYRQSLGQGLEFLIYFQGNSAPDKSGLPSDRFSAERTGGSVSTLTIQRTQQEDSAVYLCASSLGGPGSGGPSTDTQYFGPGTRLTVL.